Shown below are 6 T cell receptor beta chains from a single sample sequenced in a study of human thymus T cells. TCRdb's table, derived via immunoSEQ multiplex PCR, lists solely in-frame clones and lacks some. The sample contains some 40,000 clones, over 85% of which appear only once. The sample comprised blood. The receptors were gathered from a boy under two years old with a congenital heart defect but otherwise immunologically healthy.

The rearrangement links TRBV14 to TRBJ2-1; a possible D gene is TRBD2 (6 bases). This CDR3 is 14 amino acids long. CDR1 and CDR2 from the germline V gene are SGHDN and FVKESK. V shed 3 bases and J shed 10 bases, with 16 bases lying between them. The CDR3: CASSQLTSFGEQFF. DNA for the CDR3: TGTGCCAGCAGCCAGCTGACTAGTTTTGGGGAGCAGTTCTTC. Full variable domain (remainder filled in from reference TRBV14 and TRBJ2-1): EAGVTQFPSHSVIEKGQTVTLRCDPISGHDNLYWYRRVMGKEIKFLLHFVKESKQDESGMPNNRFLAERTGGTYSTLKVQPAELEDSGVYFCASSQLTSFGEQFFGPGTRLTVL.

V is TRBV5-4 and J is TRBJ1-6, with 8 nucleotides matching TRBD1. Losses at the gene ends were 2 bases for V and 6 bases for J; bases not matched to a gene: 13. This CDR3 contains 18 residues. Per the germline V gene, CDR1 is SGHNT and CDR2 is YYREEE (reference sequence). The CDR3 region is CASSLRTGQGGANSPLHF. The CDR3 nucleotides read TGTGCCAGCAGCTTAAGGACAGGGCAAGGGGGGGCTAATTCACCCCTCCACTTT. The full variable domain, in which reference TRBV5-4 and TRBJ1-6 provide the parts outside the CDR3, is ETGVTQSPTHLIKTRGQQVTLRCSSQSGHNTVSWYQQALGQGPQFIFQYYREEENGRGNFPPRFSGLQFPNYSSELNVNALELDDSALYLCASSLRTGQGGANSPLHFGNGTRLTVT.

The V call is TRBV9, the J call TRBJ2-7; TRBD1 is a possible D gene (6 bases). CDR3 length equals 13 residues. CDR1 SGDLS and CDR2 YYNGEE come from the germline V gene. V gave up 3 bases and J gave up 2 bases, with 9 bases separating them. DNA of the CDR3: TGTGCCAGCAGCGAAGGACAGACCTACGAGCAGTACTTC. Its translation: CASSEGQTYEQYF.

This rearrangement joins TRBV4-1 to TRBJ2-7; the D is unclear. This CDR3 is 13 amino acids long. In germline, CDR1 is MGHRA, CDR2 YSYEKL. The germline V and J ends were trimmed by 4 bases and 6 bases, with 13 bases remaining between them. Written as DNA, the CDR3 is TGCGCCAGCAGCCCCCGCCCACGGAGCGAGCAGTACTTC. Its protein product is CASSPRPRSEQYF.

This clone was picked up a small number of times. The V call is TRBV27, the J call TRBJ1-5; D unresolved. The CDR3 runs 11 residues. Trimming cost V 2 bases and J 11 bases, with 7 bases left between them. In germline, CDR1 is MNHEY, CDR2 SMNVEV (reference sequence). In DNA form, the CDR3 reads TGTGCCAGCAGTTTACTCTATGCCCAGCATTTT. It encodes CASSLLYAQHF.

The chain has TRBV6-6 and TRBJ1-2; 11 bases line up with TRBD1. The junction had 4 bases not matched to a gene; V was cut back by 6 bases and J by 4 bases. The CDR3 is 14 amino acids. Germline V lookup: CDR1 MNHNY, CDR2 SVGAGI (reference sequence). CDR3 region: CASRSGTGGYGYTF. As DNA, the CDR3 is TGTGCCAGCAGGTCCGGGACAGGGGGCTATGGCTACACCTTC.